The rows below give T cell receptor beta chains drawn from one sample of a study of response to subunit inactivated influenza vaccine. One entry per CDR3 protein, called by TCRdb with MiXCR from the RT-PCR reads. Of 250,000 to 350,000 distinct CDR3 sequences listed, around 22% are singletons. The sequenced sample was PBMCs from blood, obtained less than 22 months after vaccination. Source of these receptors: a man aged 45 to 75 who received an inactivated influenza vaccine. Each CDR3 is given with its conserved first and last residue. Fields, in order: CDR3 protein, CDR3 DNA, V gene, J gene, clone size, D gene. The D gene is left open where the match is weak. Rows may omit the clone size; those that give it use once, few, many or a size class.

CASSSLAGEAFNEQFF	TGTGCCAGCAGCTCACTAGCGGGAGAAGCGTTCAATGAGCAGTTCTTC	TRBV7-9	TRBJ2-1	.	TRBD2
CASSLNERGPQHF	TGTGCCAGCAGTTTAAACGAACGTGGGCCCCAGCATTTT	TRBV28	TRBJ1-5	.	.
CSAREGPGRRGNQPQHF	TGCAGTGCTAGAGAGGGCCCTGGTCGGCGGGGCAATCAGCCCCAGCATTTT	TRBV20-1	TRBJ1-5	.	.
CSARIYTGQIVPRVNTEAFF	TGCAGTGCTAGGATTTATACTGGACAGATCGTTCCTCGGGTGAACACTGAAGCTTTCTTT	TRBV20-1	TRBJ1-1	few	.
CASSLTRTGPNSPLHF	TGTGCTAGCAGTTTAACCAGGACAGGGCCTAATTCACCCCTCCACTTT	TRBV28	TRBJ1-6	.	TRBD1
CASSIGYSGQQFF	TGTGCCAGTAGTATCGGATATAGCGGGCAACAGTTCTTC	TRBV19	TRBJ2-1	.	TRBD2
CATQRRQSTPYSNQPQHF	TGTGCCACCCAACGAAGACAGAGTACCCCGTATAGCAATCAGCCCCAGCATTTT	TRBV10-3	TRBJ1-5	few	.
CASSLLAGGPYEQFF	TGTGCCAGCAGCTTACTGGCGGGAGGGCCCTATGAGCAGTTCTTC	TRBV11-2	TRBJ2-1	.	TRBD2
CSVMERRSYNEQFF	TGCAGTGTCATGGAGCGGCGGTCCTACAATGAGCAGTTCTTC	TRBV20-1	TRBJ2-1	.	.
CASSRTGLSTDTQYF	TGCGCCAGCAGCCGGACAGGGCTAAGCACAGATACGCAGTATTTT	TRBV4-1	TRBJ2-3	.	TRBD1
CASSDRPQGNEKLFF	TGTGCCAGCAGCGACCGACCTCAGGGGAATGAAAAACTGTTTTTT	TRBV7-9	TRBJ1-4	.	.
CASSQAHGQGWNEQFF	TGCGCCAGCAGCCAAGCACATGGACAGGGTTGGAATGAGCAGTTCTTC	TRBV4-3	TRBJ2-1	.	TRBD1
CASSFDRAENEKLFF	TGTGCCAGCAGCTTTGACAGGGCCGAGAATGAAAAACTGTTTTTT	TRBV11-2	TRBJ1-4	many	TRBD1
CASSLVGQGASPLHF	TGTGCCAGCAGCTTAGTGGGACAGGGGGCTTCACCCCTCCACTTT	TRBV7-2	TRBJ1-6	.	TRBD1
CSGDYLNNEQFF	TGCAGCGGGGACTACCTAAACAATGAGCAGTTCTTC	TRBV29-1	TRBJ2-1	few	TRBD2
CASSFQGSGYTF	TGTGCCAGCAGCTTCCAGGGGAGTGGCTACACCTTC	TRBV7-9	TRBJ1-2	.	.
CASSFTGGPSYEQYF	TGTGCCAGCAGCTTTACAGGGGGTCCCTCCTACGAGCAGTACTTC	TRBV7-2	TRBJ2-7	.	TRBD1
CSARDQREGTGELFF	TGCAGTGCTAGAGATCAACGGGAGGGAACCGGGGAGCTGTTTTTT	TRBV20-1	TRBJ2-2	few	TRBD2
CASSSRGFDTEAFF	TGCGCCAGCAGCTCCAGGGGCTTTGACACTGAAGCTTTCTTT	TRBV5-1	TRBJ1-1	.	.
CASSPGTVEWEAFF	TGTGCCAGCAGCCCCGGGACCGTGGAATGGGAAGCTTTCTTT	TRBV5-6	TRBJ1-1	.	.
CATSRERRVLRNTIYF	TGTGCCACCAGCAGGGAGCGGAGGGTTTTGAGAAACACCATATATTTT	TRBV15	TRBJ1-3	many	.
CASSRTEETQYF	TGTGCCAGCAGCAGGACGGAGGAGACCCAGTACTTC	TRBV21-1	TRBJ2-5	.	.
CASSPQAGGAFEAFF	TGCGCCAGCAGCCCTCAGGCAGGGGGGGCCTTTGAAGCTTTCTTT	TRBV4-3	TRBJ1-1	few	TRBD1
CAWSVGHHNQPQHF	TGTGCCTGGAGTGTAGGACATCACAATCAGCCCCAGCATTTT	TRBV30	TRBJ1-5	few	.
CASSFGTGNESPLHF	TGTGCCAGCAGCTTCGGGACAGGGAATGAGTCACCCCTCCACTTT	TRBV6-1	TRBJ1-6	few	TRBD1
CASSQESTVVDQPQHF	TGCGCCAGCAGCCAAGAAAGTACTGTGGTAGATCAGCCCCAGCATTTT	TRBV4-1	TRBJ1-5	.	.
CASSQQGYSNQPQHF	TGTGCCAGCAGCCAACAGGGGTATAGCAATCAGCCCCAGCATTTT	TRBV4-2	TRBJ1-5	few	.
CASSYQGRGFQYF	TGTGCCAGCAGTTACCAGGGGCGGGGTTTCCAGTACTTC	TRBV6-5	TRBJ2-7	few	.
CAISRDADQPQHF	TGTGCCATCAGTCGGGACGCCGATCAGCCCCAGCATTTT	TRBV10-3	TRBJ1-5	.	.
CASSVGYTIYF	TGTGCCAGCAGCGTCGGATACACCATATATTTT	TRBV7-6	TRBJ1-3	.	.
CSVAAGANTGELFF	TGCAGCGTTGCGGCAGGGGCGAACACCGGGGAGCTGTTTTTT	TRBV29-1	TRBJ2-2	few	.
CAIRRDRAGTDTQYF	TGTGCCATCAGGAGGGACAGGGCAGGAACAGATACGCAGTATTTT	TRBV10-3	TRBJ2-3	few	TRBD1